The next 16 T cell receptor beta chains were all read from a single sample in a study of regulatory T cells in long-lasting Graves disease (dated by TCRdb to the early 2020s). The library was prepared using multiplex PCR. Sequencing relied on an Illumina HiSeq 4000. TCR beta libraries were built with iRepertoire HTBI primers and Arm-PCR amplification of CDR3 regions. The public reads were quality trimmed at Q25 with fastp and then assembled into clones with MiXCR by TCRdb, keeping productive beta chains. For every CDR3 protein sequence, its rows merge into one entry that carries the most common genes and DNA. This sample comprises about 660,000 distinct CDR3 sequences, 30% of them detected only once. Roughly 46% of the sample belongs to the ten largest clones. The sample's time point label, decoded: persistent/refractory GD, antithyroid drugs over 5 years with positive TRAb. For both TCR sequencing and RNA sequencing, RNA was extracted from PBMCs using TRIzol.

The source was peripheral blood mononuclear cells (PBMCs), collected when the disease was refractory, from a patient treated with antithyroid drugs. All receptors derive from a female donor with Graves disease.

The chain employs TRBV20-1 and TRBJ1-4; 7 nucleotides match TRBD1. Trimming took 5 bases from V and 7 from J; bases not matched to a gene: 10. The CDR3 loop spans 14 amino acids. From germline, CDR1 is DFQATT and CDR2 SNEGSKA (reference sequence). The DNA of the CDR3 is TGCAGTGCTCACTTGAGGCCAGGGGGTGAAAAACTGTTTTTT. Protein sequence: CSAHLRPGGEKLFF.

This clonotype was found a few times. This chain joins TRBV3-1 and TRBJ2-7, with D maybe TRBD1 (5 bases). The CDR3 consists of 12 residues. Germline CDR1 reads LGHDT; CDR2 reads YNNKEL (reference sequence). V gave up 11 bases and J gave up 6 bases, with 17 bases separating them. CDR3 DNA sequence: TGTGCCTCCAAAGGGGAAACAAGCGAGCAGTACTTC. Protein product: CASKGETSEQYF.

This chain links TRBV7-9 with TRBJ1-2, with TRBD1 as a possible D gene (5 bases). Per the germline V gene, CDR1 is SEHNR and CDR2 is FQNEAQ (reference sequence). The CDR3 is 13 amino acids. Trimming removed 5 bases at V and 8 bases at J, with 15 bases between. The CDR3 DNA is TGTGCCAGCAGCCTCGGGGCGGCGGGAGGCTACACCTTC. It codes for CASSLGAAGGYTF.

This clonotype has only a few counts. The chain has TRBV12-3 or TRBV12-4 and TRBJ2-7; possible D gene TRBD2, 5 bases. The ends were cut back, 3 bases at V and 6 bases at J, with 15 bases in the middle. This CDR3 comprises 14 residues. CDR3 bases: TGTGCCAGCAGTTTGTATGCTAGCTGGCCCGAGCAGTACTTC. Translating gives CASSLYASWPEQYF.

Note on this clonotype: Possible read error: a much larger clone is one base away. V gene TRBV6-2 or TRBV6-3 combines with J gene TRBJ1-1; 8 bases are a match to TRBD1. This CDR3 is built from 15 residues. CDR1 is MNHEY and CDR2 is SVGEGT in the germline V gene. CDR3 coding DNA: TGTGCCAGCAATTACACAGCCCAGGGGGCCACTGAAGCTTTCTTT. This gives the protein CASNYTAQGATEAFF.

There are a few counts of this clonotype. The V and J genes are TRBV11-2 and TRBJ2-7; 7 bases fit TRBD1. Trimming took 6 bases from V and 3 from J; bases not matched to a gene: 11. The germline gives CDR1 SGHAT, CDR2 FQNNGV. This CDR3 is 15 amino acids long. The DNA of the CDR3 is TGTGCCAGCAGGGAGAGACAGGGCACCCTCTACGAGCAGTACTTC. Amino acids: CASRERQGTLYEQYF.

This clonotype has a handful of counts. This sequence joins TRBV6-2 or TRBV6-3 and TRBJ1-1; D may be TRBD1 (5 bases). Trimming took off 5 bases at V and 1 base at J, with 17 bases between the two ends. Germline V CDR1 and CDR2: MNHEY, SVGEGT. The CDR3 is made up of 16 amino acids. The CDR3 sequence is CASSEVLRGPNTEAFF. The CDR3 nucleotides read TGTGCCAGCAGTGAAGTATTGAGGGGCCCGAACACTGAAGCTTTCTTT.

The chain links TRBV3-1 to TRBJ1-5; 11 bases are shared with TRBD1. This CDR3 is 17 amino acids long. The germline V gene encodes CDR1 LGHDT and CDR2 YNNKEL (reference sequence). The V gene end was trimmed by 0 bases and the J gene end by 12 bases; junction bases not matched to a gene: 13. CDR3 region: CASSQEFGAGQGVYQHF. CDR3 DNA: TGTGCCAGCAGCCAAGAATTCGGGGCGGGACAGGGGGTATACCAGCATTTT.

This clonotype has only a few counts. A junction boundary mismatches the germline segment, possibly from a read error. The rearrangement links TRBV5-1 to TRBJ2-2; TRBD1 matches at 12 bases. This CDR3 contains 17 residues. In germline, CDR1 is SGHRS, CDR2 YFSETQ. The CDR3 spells CASSLRGQGANTGELFF. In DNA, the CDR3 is TGTGCCAGCAGCTTGAGGGGACAGGGGGCTAACACCGGGGAGCTGTTTTTT.

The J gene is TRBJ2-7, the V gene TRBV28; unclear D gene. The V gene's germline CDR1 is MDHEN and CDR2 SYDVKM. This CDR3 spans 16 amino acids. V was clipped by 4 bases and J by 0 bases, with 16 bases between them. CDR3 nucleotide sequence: TGTGCCAGCAGTTCTACTCCGGTCTACGCCTCCTACGAGCAGTACTTC. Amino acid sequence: CASSSTPVYASYEQYF.

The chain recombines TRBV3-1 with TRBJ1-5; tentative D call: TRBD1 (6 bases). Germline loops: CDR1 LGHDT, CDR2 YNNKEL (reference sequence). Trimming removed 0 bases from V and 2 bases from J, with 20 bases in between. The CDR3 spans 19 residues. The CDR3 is CASSQDRAGVGGRNQPQHF. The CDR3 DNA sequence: TGTGCCAGCAGCCAAGATCGTGCAGGGGTCGGTGGACGCAATCAGCCCCAGCATTTT.

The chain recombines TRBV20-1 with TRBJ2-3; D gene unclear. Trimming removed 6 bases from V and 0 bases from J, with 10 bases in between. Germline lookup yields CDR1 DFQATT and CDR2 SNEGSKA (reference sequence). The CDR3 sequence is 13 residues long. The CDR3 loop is CSAAPSSTDTQYF. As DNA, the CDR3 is TGCAGTGCGGCTCCCTCTAGCACAGATACGCAGTATTTT.

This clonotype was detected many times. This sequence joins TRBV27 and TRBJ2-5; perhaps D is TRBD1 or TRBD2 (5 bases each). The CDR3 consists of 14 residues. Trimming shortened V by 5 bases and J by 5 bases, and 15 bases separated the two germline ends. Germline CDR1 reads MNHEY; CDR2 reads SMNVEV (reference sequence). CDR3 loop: CASSRDGRPETQYF. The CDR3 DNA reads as TGTGCCAGCAGTCGGGACGGTCGGCCGGAGACCCAGTACTTC.

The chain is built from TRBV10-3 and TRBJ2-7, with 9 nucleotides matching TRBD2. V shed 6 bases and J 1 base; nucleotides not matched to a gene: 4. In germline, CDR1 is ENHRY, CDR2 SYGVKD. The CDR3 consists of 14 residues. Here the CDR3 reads CAIRTSGPSYEQYF. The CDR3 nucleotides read TGTGCCATCAGGACTAGCGGTCCTTCCTACGAGCAGTACTTC.

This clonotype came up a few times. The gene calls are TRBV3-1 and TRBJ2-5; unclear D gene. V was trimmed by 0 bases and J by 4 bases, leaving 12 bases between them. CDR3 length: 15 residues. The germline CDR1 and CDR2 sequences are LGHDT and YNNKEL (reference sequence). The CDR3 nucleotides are TGTGCCAGCAGCCAAGAGGGCCTCCGTGGAGAGACCCAGTACTTC. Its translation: CASSQEGLRGETQYF.

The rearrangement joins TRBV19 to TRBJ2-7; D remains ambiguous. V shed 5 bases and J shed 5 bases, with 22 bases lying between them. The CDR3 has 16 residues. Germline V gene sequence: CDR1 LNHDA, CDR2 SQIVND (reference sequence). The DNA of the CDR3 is TGTGCCAGTAGTGGGGATGCTGGGCTCCGAGCCCACGAGCAGTACTTC. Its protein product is CASSGDAGLRAHEQYF.